This TCR beta chain was identified in a study of T-cell reconstitution after alpha-beta-depleted transplantation in children. This sample's TCRbeta library carried unique molecular identifier barcodes. Via MiXCR, TCRdb re-called the PCR reads, giving one row per CDR3 protein. The repertoire has 250,000 to 300,000 distinct CDR3 sequences, just over 7.5% of them found once; the top ten carry about 9.3%. As regards this clonotype: Its antigen is undetermined.

Study outcomes and limitations: The origin of alpha-beta T cells about two months after transplant was reportedly several hundred expanded graft clones. Some patients' high day-60 TCRbeta diversity was attributed to recipient cells surviving conditioning. T-cell counts and diversity were attributed mostly to newly produced T cells one year after transplant.

This sequence was found in a female patient aged 2-9 years who had a stem cell transplant for Fanconi anemia, so the T cells may come from the graft donor. Specimen: peripheral blood, collected 360 days after TCRalphabeta/CD19-depleted stem cell transplant.

Here the CDR3 reads CATSRETLEVAQYF. DNA of the CDR3: TGTGCCACCAGCAGAGAGACCCTGGAGGTGGCCCAGTACTTC. This sequence joins TRBV15 and TRBJ2-5; D may be TRBD2 (5 bases). Germline V gene lookup returns CDR1 LNHNV and CDR2 YYDKDF (reference sequence). The CDR3 sequence is 14 residues long. Trimming took 0 bases from V and 9 from J, leaving 14 bases between them.